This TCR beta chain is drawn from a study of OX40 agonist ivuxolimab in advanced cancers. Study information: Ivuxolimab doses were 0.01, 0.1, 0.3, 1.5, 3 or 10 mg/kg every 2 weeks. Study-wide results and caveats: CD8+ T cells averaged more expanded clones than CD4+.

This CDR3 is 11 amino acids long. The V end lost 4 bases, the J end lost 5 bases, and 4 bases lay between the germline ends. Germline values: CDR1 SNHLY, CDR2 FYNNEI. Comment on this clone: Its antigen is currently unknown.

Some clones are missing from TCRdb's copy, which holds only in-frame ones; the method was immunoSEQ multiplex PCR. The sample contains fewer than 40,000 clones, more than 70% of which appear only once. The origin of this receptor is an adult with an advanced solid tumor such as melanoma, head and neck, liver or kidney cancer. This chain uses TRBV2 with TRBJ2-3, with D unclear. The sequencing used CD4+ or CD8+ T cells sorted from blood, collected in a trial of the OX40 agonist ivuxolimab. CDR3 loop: CASSVRDTQYF. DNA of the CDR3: TGTGCCAGCAGTGTACGAGATACGCAGTATTTT.